The next 8 T cell receptor beta chains were all read from a single sample in a study of blood T cell repertoires in COVID-19. The assay was immunoSEQ multiplex PCR, and TCRdb's table has in-frame clones only and misses some. The sample contains around 200,000 clones, roughly nine tenths of which appear only once. The specimen was peripheral blood. These receptor sequences come from a man in his 70s with active or convalescent COVID-19.

This rearrangement joins TRBV5-4 to TRBJ2-2, with 8 bases aligning to TRBD1. The germline gives CDR1 SGHNT, CDR2 YYREEE (reference sequence). V gave up 4 bases and J gave up 5 bases; unmatched junction bases: 10. The CDR3 has 16 residues. CDR3 residues: CASSPIGQGRTGELFF. The CDR3 DNA reads TGTGCCAGCAGCCCAATCGGACAGGGAAGAACCGGGGAGCTGTTTTTT.

V and J are TRBV18 and TRBJ1-1; TRBD1 aligns across 9 bases. This CDR3 is 13 amino acids long. Germline trimming cut 6 bases from V and 4 bases from J; bases unmatched to any gene: 3. The V gene's germline CDR1 is KGHSH and CDR2 LQKENI. DNA for the CDR3: TGTGCCAGCTCCCCGGACAGGGGCACTGAAGCTTTCTTT. Its translation is CASSPDRGTEAFF.

This sequence joins TRBV28 and TRBJ1-2, with 7 bases fitting TRBD1. The CDR3 extends over 14 amino acids. V shed 4 bases and J 2 bases; nucleotides not matched to a gene: 4. Per the germline V gene, CDR1 is MDHEN and CDR2 is SYDVKM. CDR3 protein: CASSSHRGNYGYTF. The CDR3 DNA follows: TGTGCCAGCAGTTCACACAGGGGAAACTATGGCTACACCTTC.

In this sample, this clone turned up once. V usage is TRBV11-3 and J usage is TRBJ2-1, with 10 nucleotides matching TRBD1. This CDR3 is 16 amino acids long. Germline-derived CDR1 and CDR2 are SGHNT and YENEEA. Trimming at V came to 4 bases and at J to 8 bases, leaving 11 bases not matched to a gene. The CDR3 DNA reads as TGTGCCAGCAGCTCTTTTGGGACAGGGGATGGGGATGAGCAGTTCTTC. Its translation: CASSSFGTGDGDEQFF. The full variable domain, rest sourced from reference TRBV11-3 and TRBJ2-1, is EAGVVQSPRYKIIEKKQPVAFWCNPISGHNTLYWYLQNLGQGPELLIRYENEEAVDDSQLPKDRFSAERLKGVDSTLKIQPAELGDSAVYLCASSSFGTGDGDEQFFGPGTRLTVL.

The genes are TRBV24-1 and TRBJ1-3, with D uncertain. Germline V lookup: CDR1 KGHDR, CDR2 SFDVKD. The CDR3 runs to 13 residues. The V end lost 7 bases, the J end lost 0 bases, and 6 bases lay between the germline ends. In DNA form, the CDR3 reads TGTGCCACCAGCGGTCGCTCTGGAAACACCATATATTTT. Protein: CATSGRSGNTIYF.

This chain uses TRBV19 with TRBJ2-3; D is perhaps TRBD1 (6 bases). The germline V and J ends were trimmed by 1 base and 8 bases, with 16 bases remaining between them. Germline CDR1 and CDR2: LNHDA and SQIVND (reference sequence). This CDR3 spans 15 amino acids. The CDR3 bases are TGTGCCAGTAGTATAGTTACAGGGCCTACGGGTACGCAGTATTTT. Amino acid sequence: CASSIVTGPTGTQYF.

The J gene is TRBJ1-2, the V gene TRBV6-2 or TRBV6-3, with 7 bases identical to TRBD1. Germline assignment: CDR1 MNHEY and CDR2 SVGEGT. J lost 4 bases, V lost 5 bases, and 13 bases had no gene match. This CDR3 spans 16 amino acids. The CDR3 protein is CASSQTPSTGTYGYTF. DNA for the CDR3: TGTGCCAGCAGTCAAACCCCTTCGACAGGGACCTATGGCTACACCTTC.

This rearrangement joins TRBV15 to TRBJ1-2; possible D gene TRBD1, 5 bases. V lost 0 bases and J lost 6, with 11 bases in between. CDR3 length: 14 residues. CDR1 is LNHNV and CDR2 is YYDKDF in the germline V gene (reference sequence). CDR3 DNA: TGTGCCACCAGCAGAGATTCGTGGGGGGATGGCTACACCTTC. Residues: CATSRDSWGDGYTF.